This T cell receptor beta chain was identified during a study of blood T cells in healthy people across ages. Regarding the study as a whole: Estimates drawn from one million T cells were deemed to understate diversity. CMV infection status of these donors was not known.

The CDR3 extends over 13 amino acids. Germline CDR1 reads MNHEY; CDR2 reads SMNVEV (reference sequence). V dropped 0 bases and J dropped 8 bases, with 10 bases sitting between them. Together with a sample-barcoded 5' primer, a J-beta primer mix was included in a second PCR lasting roughly 7 to 11 cycles. A template-switch adaptor containing 12 random nucleotides labeled each cDNA molecule. TCRdb processed the 5' RACE reads anew with MiXCR; each CDR3 protein has one entry. The sample has 950,000 to 1,200,000 distinct CDR3 sequences, less than 45% seen once. This clonotype was seen many times. The antigen remains unidentified. It was approximately 10 milliliters of peripheral blood that were drawn from each donor.

The sample consisted of blood. The V gene is TRBV27, the J gene TRBJ1-2; unclear D gene. This TCR came from a man aged 18 to 30 in good health. This CDR3 reads CASSLSWPGGYTF. Written as DNA, the CDR3 is TGTGCCAGCAGTTTATCCTGGCCCGGCGGCTACACCTTC.